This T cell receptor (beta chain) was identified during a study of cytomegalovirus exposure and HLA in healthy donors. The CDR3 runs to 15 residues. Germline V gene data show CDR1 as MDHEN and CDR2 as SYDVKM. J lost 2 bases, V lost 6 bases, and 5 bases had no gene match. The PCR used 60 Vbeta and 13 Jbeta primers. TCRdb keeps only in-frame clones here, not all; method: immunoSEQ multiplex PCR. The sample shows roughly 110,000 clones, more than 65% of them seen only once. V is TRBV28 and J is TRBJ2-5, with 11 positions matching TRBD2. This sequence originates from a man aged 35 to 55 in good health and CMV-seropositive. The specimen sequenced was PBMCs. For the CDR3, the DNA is TGTGCCAGCAGATCTAGCGGGGGGCGGCAAGAGACCCAGTACTTC. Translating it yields CASRSSGGRQETQYF.